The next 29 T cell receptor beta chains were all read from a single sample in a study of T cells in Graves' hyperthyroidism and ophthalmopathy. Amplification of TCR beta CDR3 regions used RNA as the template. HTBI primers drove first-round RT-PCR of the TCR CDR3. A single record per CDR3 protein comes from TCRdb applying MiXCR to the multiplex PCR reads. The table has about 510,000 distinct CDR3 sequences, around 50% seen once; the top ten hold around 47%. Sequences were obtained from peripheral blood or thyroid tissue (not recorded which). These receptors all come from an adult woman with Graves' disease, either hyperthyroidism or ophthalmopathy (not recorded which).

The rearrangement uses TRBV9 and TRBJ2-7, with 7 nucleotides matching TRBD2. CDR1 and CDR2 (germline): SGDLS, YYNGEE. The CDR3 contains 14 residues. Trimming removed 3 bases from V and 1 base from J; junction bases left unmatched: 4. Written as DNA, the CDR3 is TGTGCCAGCAGCGGCGGCGGGAGATCCTACGAGCAGTACTTC. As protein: CASSGGGRSYEQYF.

CDR3 sequence: CASSSRGQGEAFF. CDR3 nucleotides: TGTGCCAGCAGTTCCAGGGGGCAGGGTGAAGCTTTCTTT. The chain couples TRBV6-5 to TRBJ1-1, with TRBD1 matching over 8 bases. The CDR3 has 13 residues. CDR1 is MNHEY and CDR2 is SVGAGI in the germline V gene. The J segment lost 7 bases and the V segment lost 4 bases, leaving 5 bases of the junction unmatched.

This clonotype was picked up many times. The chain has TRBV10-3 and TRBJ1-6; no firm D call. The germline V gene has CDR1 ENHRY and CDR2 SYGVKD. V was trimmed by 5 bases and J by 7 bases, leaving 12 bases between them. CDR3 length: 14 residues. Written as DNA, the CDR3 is TGTGCCATCAGTACGACGCGCGCCAATTCACCCCTCCACTTT. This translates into CAISTTRANSPLHF.

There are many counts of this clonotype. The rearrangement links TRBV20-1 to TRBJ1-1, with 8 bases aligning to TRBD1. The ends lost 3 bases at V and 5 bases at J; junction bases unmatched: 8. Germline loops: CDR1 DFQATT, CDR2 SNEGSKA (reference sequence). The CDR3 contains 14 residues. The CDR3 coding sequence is TGCAGTGCTAGGGCGACAGGGGTTGTGACTGAAGCTTTCTTT. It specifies CSARATGVVTEAFF.

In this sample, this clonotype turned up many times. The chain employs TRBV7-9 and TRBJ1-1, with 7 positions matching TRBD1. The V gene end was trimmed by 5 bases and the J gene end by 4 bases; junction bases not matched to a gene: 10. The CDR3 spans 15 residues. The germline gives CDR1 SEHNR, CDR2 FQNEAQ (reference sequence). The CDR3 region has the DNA TGTGCCAGCAGCATCCTGACAGGGTTGGGCACTGAAGCTTTCTTT. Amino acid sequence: CASSILTGLGTEAFF.

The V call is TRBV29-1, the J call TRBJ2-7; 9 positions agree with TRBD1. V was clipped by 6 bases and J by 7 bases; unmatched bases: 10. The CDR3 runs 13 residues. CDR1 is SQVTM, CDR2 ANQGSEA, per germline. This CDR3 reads CSVALGQGGEQYF. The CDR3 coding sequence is TGCAGCGTCGCTTTGGGACAGGGAGGGGAGCAGTACTTC.

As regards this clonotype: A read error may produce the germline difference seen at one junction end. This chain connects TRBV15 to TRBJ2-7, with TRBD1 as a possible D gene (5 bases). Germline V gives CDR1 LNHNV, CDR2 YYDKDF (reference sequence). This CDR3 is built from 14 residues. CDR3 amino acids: CASSPFRVWDEQYF. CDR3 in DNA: TGTGCCAGCAGCCCCTTCAGGGTCTGGGACGAGCAGTACTTC.

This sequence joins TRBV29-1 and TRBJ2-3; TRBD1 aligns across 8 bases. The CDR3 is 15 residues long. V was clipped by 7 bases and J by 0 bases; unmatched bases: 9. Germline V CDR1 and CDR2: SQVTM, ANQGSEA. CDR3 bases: TGCAGCGCTGTTTGGCAGGGGGCGAGCACAGATACGCAGTATTTT. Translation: CSAVWQGASTDTQYF.

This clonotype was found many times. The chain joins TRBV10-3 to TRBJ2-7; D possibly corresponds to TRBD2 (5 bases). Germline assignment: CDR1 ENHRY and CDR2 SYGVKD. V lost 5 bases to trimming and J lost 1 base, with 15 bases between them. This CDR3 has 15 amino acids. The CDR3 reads CAISTSGASSYEQYF. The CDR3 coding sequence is TGTGCCATCAGTACAAGCGGTGCCTCATCCTACGAGCAGTACTTC.

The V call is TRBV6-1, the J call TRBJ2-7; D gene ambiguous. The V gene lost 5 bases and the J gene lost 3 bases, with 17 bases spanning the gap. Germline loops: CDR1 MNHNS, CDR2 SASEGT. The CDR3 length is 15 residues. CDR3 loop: CASSSLARMDYEQYF. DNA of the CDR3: TGTGCCAGCAGTTCCTTAGCCCGCATGGACTACGAGCAGTACTTC.

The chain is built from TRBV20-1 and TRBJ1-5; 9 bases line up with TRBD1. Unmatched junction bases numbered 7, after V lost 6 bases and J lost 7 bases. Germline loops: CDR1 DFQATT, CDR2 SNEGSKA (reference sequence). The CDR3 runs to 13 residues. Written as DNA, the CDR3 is TGCAGTGCCGGGACAGGGAGGCGCCAGCCCCAGCATTTT. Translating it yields CSAGTGRRQPQHF.

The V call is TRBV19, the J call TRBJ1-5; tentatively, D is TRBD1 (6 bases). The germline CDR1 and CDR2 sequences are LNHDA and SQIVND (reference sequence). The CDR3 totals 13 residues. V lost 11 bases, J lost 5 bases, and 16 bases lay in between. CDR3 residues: CAGGLRWDQPQHF. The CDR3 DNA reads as TGTGCCGGGGGGCTCAGGTGGGATCAGCCCCAGCATTTT.

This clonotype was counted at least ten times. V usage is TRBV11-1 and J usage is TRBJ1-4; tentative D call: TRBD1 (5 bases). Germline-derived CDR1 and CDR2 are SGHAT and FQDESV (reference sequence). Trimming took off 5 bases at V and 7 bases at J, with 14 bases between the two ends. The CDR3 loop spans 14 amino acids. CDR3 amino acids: CASSRDAYGEKLFF. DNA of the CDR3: TGTGCCAGCAGCAGGGACGCCTACGGTGAAAAACTGTTTTTT.

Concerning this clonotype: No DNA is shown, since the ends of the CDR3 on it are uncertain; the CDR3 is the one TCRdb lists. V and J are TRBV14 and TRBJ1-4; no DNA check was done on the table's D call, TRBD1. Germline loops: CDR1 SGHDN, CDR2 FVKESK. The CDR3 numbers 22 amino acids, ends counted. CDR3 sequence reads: CASSQVEGLEQYFGPGNEKLFF.

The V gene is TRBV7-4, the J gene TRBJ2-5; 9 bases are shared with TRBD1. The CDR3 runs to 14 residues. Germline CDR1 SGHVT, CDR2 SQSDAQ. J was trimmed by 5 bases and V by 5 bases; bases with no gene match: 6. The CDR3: CASSRRDRVETQYF. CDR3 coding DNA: TGTGCCAGCAGCCGCCGGGACAGGGTGGAGACCCAGTACTTC.

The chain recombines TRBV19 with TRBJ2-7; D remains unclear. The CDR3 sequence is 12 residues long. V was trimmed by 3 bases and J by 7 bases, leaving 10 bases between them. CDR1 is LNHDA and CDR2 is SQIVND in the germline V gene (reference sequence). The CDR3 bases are TGTGCCAGTAGTATTGTTTTTGGAGAGCAGTACTTC. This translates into CASSIVFGEQYF.

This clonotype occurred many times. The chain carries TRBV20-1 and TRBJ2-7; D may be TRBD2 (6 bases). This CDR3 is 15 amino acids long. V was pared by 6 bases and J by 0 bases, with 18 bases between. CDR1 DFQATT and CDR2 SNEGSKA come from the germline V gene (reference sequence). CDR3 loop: CSAGKSGHSSYEQYF. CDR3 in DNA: TGCAGTGCCGGAAAGAGCGGGCACAGCTCCTACGAGCAGTACTTC.

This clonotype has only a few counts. The CDR3 region is CASSAVEGANQPQHF. The CDR3 DNA reads TGTGCCAGTTCTGCCGTTGAGGGGGCGAATCAGCCCCAGCATTTT. The chain combines TRBV10-3 with TRBJ1-5, with 7 nucleotides matching TRBD1. CDR1 and CDR2 from the germline V gene are ENHRY and SYGVKD. This CDR3 spans 15 amino acids. Trimming cost V 10 bases and J 4 bases; bases outside gene matches: 13.

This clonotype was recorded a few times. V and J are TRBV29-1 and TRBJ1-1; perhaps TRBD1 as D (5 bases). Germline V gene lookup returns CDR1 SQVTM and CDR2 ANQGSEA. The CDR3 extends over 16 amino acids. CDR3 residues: CSARTEGRGMNTEAFF. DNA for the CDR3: TGCAGTGCTAGAACCGAGGGGCGGGGAATGAACACTGAAGCTTTCTTT.

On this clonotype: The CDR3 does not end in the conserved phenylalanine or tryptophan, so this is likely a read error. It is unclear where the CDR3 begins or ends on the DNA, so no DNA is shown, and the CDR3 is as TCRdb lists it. The CDR3 here is CASSPTTS. V and J are TRBV5-1 and TRBJ2-6. Termini included, the CDR3 measures 8 amino acids. Germline CDR1 SGHRS, CDR2 YFSETQ.

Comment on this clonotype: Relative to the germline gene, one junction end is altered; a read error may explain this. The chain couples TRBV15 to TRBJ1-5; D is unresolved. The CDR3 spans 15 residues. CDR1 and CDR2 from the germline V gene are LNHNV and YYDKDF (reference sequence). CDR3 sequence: CATNRDGGSNQPQHF. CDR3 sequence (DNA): TGTGCCACCAACAGAGATGGTGGGAGCAATCAGCCCCAGCATTTT.

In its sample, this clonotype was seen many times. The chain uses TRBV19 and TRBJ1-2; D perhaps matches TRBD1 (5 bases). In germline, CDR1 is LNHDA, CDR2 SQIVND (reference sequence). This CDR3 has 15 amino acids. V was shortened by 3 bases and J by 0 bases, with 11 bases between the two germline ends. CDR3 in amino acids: CASSIDQGSNYGYTF. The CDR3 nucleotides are TGTGCCAGTAGTATCGACCAGGGATCTAACTATGGCTACACCTTC.

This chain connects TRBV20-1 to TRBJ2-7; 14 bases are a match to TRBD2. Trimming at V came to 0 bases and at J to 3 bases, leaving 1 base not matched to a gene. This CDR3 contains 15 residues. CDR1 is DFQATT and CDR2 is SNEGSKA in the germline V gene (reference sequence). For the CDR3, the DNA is TGCAGTGCTAGAGAGGGGACTAGCGGGAGCTACGAGCAGTACTTC. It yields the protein CSAREGTSGSYEQYF.

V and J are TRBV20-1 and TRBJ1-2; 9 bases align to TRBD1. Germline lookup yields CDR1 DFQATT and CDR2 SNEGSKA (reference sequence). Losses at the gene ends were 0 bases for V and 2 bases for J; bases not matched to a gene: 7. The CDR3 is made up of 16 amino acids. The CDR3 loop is CSARDLGQGFNYGYTF. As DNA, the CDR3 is TGCAGTGCTAGAGACCTGGGACAGGGTTTCAACTATGGCTACACCTTC.

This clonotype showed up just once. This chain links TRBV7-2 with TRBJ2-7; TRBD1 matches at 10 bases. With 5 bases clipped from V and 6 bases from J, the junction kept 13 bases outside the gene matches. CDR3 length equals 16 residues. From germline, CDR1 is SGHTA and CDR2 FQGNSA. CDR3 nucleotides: TGTGCCAGCAGCCGTCAACCGGGACAGGGGACCACCGAGCAGTACTTC. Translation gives CASSRQPGQGTTEQYF. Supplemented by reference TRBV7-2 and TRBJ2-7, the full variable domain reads GAGVSQSPSNKVTEKGKDVELRCDPISGHTALYWYRQSLGQGLEFLIYFQGNSAPDKSGLPSDRFSAERTGGSVSTLTIQRTQQEDSAVYLCASSRQPGQGTTEQYFGPGTRLTVT.

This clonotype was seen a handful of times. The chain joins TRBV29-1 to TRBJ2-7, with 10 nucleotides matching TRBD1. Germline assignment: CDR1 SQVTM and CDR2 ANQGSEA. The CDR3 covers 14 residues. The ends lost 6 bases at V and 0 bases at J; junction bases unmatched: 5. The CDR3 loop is CSVPGQGSSYEQYF. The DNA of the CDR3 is TGCAGCGTCCCGGGACAGGGGAGCTCCTACGAGCAGTACTTC.

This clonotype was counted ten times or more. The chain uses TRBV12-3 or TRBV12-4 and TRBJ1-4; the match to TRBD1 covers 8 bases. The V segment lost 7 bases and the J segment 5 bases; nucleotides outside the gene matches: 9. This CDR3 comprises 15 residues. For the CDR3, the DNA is TGTGCCAGCACCCCGACAGGGGCGGGGAATGAAAAACTGTTTTTT. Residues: CASTPTGAGNEKLFF.

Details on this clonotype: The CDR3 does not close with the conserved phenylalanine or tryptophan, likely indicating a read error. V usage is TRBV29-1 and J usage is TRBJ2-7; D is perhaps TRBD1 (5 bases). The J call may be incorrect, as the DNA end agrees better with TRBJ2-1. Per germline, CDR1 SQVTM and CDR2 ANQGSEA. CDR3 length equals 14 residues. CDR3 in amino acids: CSVGQTPPFGEQFL. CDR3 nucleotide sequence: TGCAGCGTTGGACAGACCCCGCCTTTTGGGGAGCAGTTCTTA.

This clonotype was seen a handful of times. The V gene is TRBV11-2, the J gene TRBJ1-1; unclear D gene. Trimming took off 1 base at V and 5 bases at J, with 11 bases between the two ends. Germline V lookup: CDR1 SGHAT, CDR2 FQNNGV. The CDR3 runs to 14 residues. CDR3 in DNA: TGTGCCAGCAGCTTAGGGCACGTGGAGACTGAAGCTTTCTTT. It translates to CASSLGHVETEAFF.